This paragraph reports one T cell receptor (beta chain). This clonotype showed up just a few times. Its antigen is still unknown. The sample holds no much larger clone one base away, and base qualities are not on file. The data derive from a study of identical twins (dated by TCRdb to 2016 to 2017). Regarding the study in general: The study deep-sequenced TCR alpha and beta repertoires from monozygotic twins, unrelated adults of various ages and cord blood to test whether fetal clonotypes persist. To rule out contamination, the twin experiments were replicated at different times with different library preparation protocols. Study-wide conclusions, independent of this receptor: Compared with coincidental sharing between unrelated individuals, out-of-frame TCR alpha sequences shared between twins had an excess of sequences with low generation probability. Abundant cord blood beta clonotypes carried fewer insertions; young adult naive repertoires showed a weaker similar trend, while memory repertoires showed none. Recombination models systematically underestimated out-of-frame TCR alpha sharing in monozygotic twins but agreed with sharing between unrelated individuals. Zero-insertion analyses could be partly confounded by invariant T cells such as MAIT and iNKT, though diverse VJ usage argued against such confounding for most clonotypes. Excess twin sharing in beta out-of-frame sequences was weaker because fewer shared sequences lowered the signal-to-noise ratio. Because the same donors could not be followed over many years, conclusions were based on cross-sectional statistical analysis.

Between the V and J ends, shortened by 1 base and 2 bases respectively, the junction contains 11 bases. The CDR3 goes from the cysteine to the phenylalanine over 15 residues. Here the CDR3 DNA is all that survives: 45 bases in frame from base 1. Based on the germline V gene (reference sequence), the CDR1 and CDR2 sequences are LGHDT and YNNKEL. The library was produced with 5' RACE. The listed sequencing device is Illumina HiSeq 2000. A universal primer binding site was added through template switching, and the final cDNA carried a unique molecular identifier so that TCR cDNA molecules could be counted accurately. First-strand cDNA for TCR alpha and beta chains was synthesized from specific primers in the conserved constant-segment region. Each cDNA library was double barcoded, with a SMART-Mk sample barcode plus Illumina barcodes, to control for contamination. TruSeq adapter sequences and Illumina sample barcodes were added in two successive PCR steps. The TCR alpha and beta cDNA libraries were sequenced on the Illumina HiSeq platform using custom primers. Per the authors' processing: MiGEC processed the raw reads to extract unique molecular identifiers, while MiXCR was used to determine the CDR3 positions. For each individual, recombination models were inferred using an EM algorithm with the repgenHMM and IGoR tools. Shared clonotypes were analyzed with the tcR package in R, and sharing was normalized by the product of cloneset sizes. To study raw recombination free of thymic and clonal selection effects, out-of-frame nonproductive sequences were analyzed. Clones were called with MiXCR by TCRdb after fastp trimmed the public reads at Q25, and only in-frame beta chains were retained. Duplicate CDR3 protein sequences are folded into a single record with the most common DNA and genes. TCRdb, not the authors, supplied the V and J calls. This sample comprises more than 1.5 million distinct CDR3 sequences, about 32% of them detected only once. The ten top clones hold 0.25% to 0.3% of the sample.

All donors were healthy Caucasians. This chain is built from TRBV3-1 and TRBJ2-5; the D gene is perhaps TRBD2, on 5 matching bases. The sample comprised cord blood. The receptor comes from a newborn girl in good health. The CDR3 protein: CASSQGRRGQETQYF. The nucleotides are TGTGCCAGCAGCCAAGGAAGACGGGGACAAGAGACCCAGTACTTC.